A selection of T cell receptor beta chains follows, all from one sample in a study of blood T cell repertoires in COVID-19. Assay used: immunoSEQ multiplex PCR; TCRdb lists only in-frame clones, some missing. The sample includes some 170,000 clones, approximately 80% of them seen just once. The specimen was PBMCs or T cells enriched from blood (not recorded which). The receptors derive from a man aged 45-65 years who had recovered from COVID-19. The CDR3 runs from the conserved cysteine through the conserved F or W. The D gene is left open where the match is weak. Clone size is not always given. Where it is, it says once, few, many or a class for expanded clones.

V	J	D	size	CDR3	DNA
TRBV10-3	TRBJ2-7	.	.	CAIRAGQGVGEQYF	TGTGCCATCAGAGCGGGACAAGGGGTCGGCGAGCAGTACTTC
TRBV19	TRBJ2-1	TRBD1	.	CASSTRQGGYNEQFF	TGTGCCAGTAGTACCCGACAGGGGGGCTACAATGAGCAGTTCTTC
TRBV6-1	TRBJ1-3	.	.	CASGGATGGNTIYF	TGTGCCAGCGGTGGGGCCACCGGAGGAAACACCATATATTTT
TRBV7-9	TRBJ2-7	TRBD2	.	CASSSPGLASYEQYF	TGTGCCAGCAGCTCGCCGGGACTAGCGTCCTACGAGCAGTACTTC
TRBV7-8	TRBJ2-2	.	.	CAARGGGDTGELFF	TGTGCCGCCCGGGGTGGCGGGGACACCGGGGAGCTGTTTTTT
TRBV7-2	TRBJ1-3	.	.	CASSSELTLSGNTIYF	TGTGCCAGCAGCTCAGAGTTGACACTCTCTGGAAACACCATATATTTT
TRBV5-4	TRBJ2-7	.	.	CASSLAGGGGIVYEQYF	TGTGCCAGCAGCTTGGCCGGTGGTGGGGGCATCGTTTACGAGCAGTACTTC
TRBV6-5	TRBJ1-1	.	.	CASSYLDSEAFF	TGTGCCAGCAGTTACTTGGACAGTGAAGCTTTCTTT
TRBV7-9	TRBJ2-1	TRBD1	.	CASSSGTARWNEQFF	TGTGCCAGCAGCTCGGGGACAGCGAGGTGGAATGAGCAGTTCTTC
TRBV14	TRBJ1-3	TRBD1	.	CASSQGQGFYTTSGNTIYF	TGTGCCAGCAGCCAAGGACAGGGCTTTTACACTACCTCTGGAAACACCATATATTTT
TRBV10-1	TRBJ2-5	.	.	CASSVTREETQYF	TGCGCCAGCAGTGTGACTAGGGAAGAGACCCAGTACTTC
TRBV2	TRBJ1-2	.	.	CATSGSFYGYTF	TGTGCCACCTCAGGGTCTTTCTATGGCTACACCTTC
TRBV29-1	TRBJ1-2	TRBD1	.	CSAGTVGYTF	TGCAGCGCCGGGACAGTTGGCTACACCTTC
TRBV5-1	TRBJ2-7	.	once	CASSLQGFNEQYF	TGCGCCAGCAGCTTACAGGGCTTCAACGAGCAGTACTTC
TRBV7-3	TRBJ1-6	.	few	CASSLTGGLDSPLHF	TGTGCCAGCAGCTTAACGGGGGGTTTAGATTCACCCCTCCACTTT
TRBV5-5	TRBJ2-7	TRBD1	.	CASSPPGQASSYEQYF	TGTGCCAGCAGCCCACCGGGACAGGCGAGCTCCTACGAGCAGTACTTC
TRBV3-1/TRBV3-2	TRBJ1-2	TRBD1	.	CASSRRQGVFGYTF	TGTGCCAGCAGCCGCCGACAGGGAGTGTTCGGCTACACCTTC
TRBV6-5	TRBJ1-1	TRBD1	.	CAIPDRVNTEAFF	TGTGCCATCCCGGACAGGGTGAACACTGAAGCTTTCTTT
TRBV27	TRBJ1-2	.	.	CASSLYSGSYGYTF	TGTGCCAGCAGTTTGTACTCAGGCAGCTATGGCTACACCTTC